This entry lists 18 T cell receptor beta chains sequenced from one sample in a study of control samples from healthy donors and cancer patients. TCRdb's table, derived via immunoSEQ multiplex PCR, lists solely in-frame clones and lacks some. This table holds approximately 69,000 clones, roughly nine tenths found once. Input material: PBMCs. The receptors come from a man aged 60-69 years with colorectal cancer.

This rearrangement joins TRBV5-1 to TRBJ1-2; a possible D gene is TRBD1 (6 bases). Germline lookup yields CDR1 SGHRS and CDR2 YFSETQ. CDR3 length: 13 amino acids. With 3 bases removed from V and 6 bases from J, the gap between germline ends came to 12 bases. The CDR3 region is CASSSGVGNGYTF. CDR3 DNA sequence: TGCGCCAGCAGCTCAGGGGTAGGCAATGGCTACACCTTC.

V and J are TRBV5-1 and TRBJ2-5, with D possibly matching TRBD1 (6 bases). With 4 bases removed from V and 4 bases from J, the gap between germline ends came to 14 bases. Germline V gene data show CDR1 as SGHRS and CDR2 as YFSETQ. This CDR3 is 14 amino acids long. CDR3 nucleotides: TGCGCCAGCAGCCGTCTACAGGGACGAGAGACCCAGTACTTC. It is translated as CASSRLQGRETQYF.

The rearrangement joins TRBV9 to TRBJ2-3; tentatively, D is TRBD2 (5 bases). This CDR3 comprises 16 residues. Germline-derived CDR1 and CDR2 are SGDLS and YYNGEE. V dropped 0 bases and J dropped 3 bases, with 14 bases sitting between them. The CDR3, as DNA: TGTGCCAGCAGCGTAGTAGCGCCCGCGGGTACAGATACGCAGTATTTT. Its translation is CASSVVAPAGTDTQYF.

The chain employs TRBV10-2 and TRBJ1-2, with 8 bases identical to TRBD1. Looked up from germline, CDR1 is WSHSY and CDR2 is SAAADI. CDR3 length: 15 amino acids. The J segment lost 4 bases and the V segment lost 0 bases, leaving 4 bases of the junction unmatched. For the CDR3, the DNA is TGCGCCAGCAGTGAGTCAATAGGACAGGGCTATGGCTACACCTTC. Residues: CASSESIGQGYGYTF.

The chain combines TRBV3-1 (or the pseudogene TRBV3-2) with TRBJ2-6; unclear D gene. The CDR3 runs 15 residues. Germline V gene data show CDR1 as LGHDT and CDR2 as YNNKEL (reference sequence). The V and J ends lost 4 bases and 0 bases respectively, with 7 bases between them. Here the CDR3 reads CASSPPASGANVLTF. In nucleotides, the CDR3 is TGTGCCAGCAGCCCTCCGGCCTCTGGGGCCAACGTCCTGACTTTC.

The V and J genes are TRBV6-5 and TRBJ1-5; the match to TRBD1 covers 8 bases. The germline V gene has CDR1 MNHEY and CDR2 SVGAGI. The J segment lost 4 bases and the V segment lost 5 bases, leaving 7 bases of the junction unmatched. The length of the CDR3 is 15 residues. As DNA, the CDR3 is TGTGCCAGCAGTATACAGGGGGGCCTTAATCAGCCCCAGCATTTT. The encoded protein is CASSIQGGLNQPQHF.

This clone was seen once. V is TRBV6-4 and J is TRBJ1-6, with D possibly matching TRBD1 (5 bases). This CDR3 is 17 amino acids long. CDR1 and CDR2 (germline): MRHNA, SNTAGT. The V end lost 8 bases, the J end lost 4 bases, and 21 bases lay between the germline ends. The CDR3 nucleotides are TGTGCCAGCTCCGATCCGGTCGGCAGGGAGTATAATTCACCCCTCCACTTT. Translating gives CASSDPVGREYNSPLHF.

The chain combines TRBV27 with TRBJ2-2; possibly TRBD2 for D (6 bases). Germline values: CDR1 MNHEY, CDR2 SMNVEV (reference sequence). CDR3 length equals 17 residues. Trimming left V 2 bases short and J 6 bases short, with 19 bases between. CDR3 amino acids: CASSLLAPTRRAGELFF. The CDR3 DNA sequence: TGTGCCAGCAGTTTACTAGCGCCCACAAGGAGGGCCGGGGAGCTGTTTTTT.

The chain combines TRBV20-1 with TRBJ2-7; D remains ambiguous. The length of the CDR3 is 11 residues. V gave up 2 bases and J gave up 6 bases, with 8 bases separating them. Germline V CDR1 and CDR2: DFQATT, SNEGSKA (reference sequence). CDR3 residues: CSARPPSEQYF. The CDR3 nucleotides read TGCAGTGCTAGACCGCCAAGCGAGCAGTACTTC.

This sequence joins TRBV6-1 and TRBJ2-1; the D is unclear. The length of the CDR3 is 12 residues. The germline V and J ends were trimmed by 6 bases and 5 bases, with 8 bases remaining between them. From germline, CDR1 is MNHNS and CDR2 SASEGT. For the CDR3, the DNA is TGTGCCAGCAGCCCAGGCGACAATGAGCAGTTCTTC. Translated, it gives CASSPGDNEQFF.

J is TRBJ2-1 and V is TRBV3-1 (or the pseudogene TRBV3-2); TRBD2 agrees at 8 bases. The germline V gene has CDR1 LGHDT and CDR2 YNNKEL (reference sequence). This CDR3 region has 15 residues. V gave up 4 bases and J gave up 4 bases; unmatched junction bases: 6. As DNA, the CDR3 is TGTGCCAGCAGCCCTACTAGCGGAGGATACAATGAGCAGTTCTTC. Translation gives CASSPTSGGYNEQFF.

This chain links TRBV3-1 (or the pseudogene TRBV3-2) with TRBJ2-3, with a tentative D call TRBD2 (5 bases). The CDR3 length is 18 residues. V lost 3 bases and J 2 bases, leaving 21 bases between the germline ends. CDR1 LGHDT and CDR2 YNNKEL come from the germline V gene (reference sequence). As DNA, the CDR3 is TGTGCCAGCAGCCATTTCCCTCGGTGGGGAGAGTCCACAGATACGCAGTATTTT. Amino acid sequence: CASSHFPRWGESTDTQYF.

This clone was seen once. CDR3: CASSPGTGYEQYF. In DNA form, the CDR3 reads TGTGCCAGCAGTCCCGGGACGGGGTACGAGCAGTACTTC. J is TRBJ2-7 and V is TRBV12-3 or TRBV12-4; possibly TRBD1 or TRBD2 for D (5 bases each). The CDR3 sequence is 13 residues long. The germline V and J ends were trimmed by 5 bases and 4 bases, with 12 bases remaining between them.

V and J are TRBV28 and TRBJ1-2, with TRBD1 as a possible D gene (5 bases). V was cut by 3 bases and J by 6 bases, with 14 bases left in between. CDR1 is MDHEN and CDR2 is SYDVKM in the germline V gene. The CDR3 has 14 amino acids. This chain's CDR3 is CASSLGQLVNGYTF. CDR3 coding DNA: TGTGCCAGCAGTTTGGGGCAGCTAGTCAATGGCTACACCTTC.

The V call is TRBV13, the J call TRBJ1-2, with 9 bases fitting TRBD1. Germline V gene data show CDR1 as PRHDT and CDR2 as FYEKMQ (reference sequence). The V gene end was trimmed by 2 bases and the J gene end by 10 bases; junction bases not matched to a gene: 8. This CDR3 is 14 amino acids long. CDR3 region: CASSLWGQGSDYTF. CDR3 DNA sequence: TGTGCCAGCAGCTTATGGGGACAGGGTAGTGACTACACCTTC.

The chain couples TRBV6-1 to TRBJ1-6; D remains unclear. CDR3 length: 15 amino acids. V was cut by 3 bases and J by 9 bases, with 15 bases left in between. The germline V gene encodes CDR1 MNHNS and CDR2 SASEGT. As DNA, the CDR3 is TGTGCCAGCAGTGAGGGGTCCTCCGGTGGTTCACCCCTCCACTTT. The encoded protein is CASSEGSSGGSPLHF.

The rearrangement joins TRBV9 to TRBJ1-5, with D possibly being TRBD1 (5 bases). V was cut by 1 base and J by 1 base, with 6 bases left in between. The germline V gene has CDR1 SGDLS and CDR2 YYNGEE. The CDR3 runs to 14 residues. CDR3 sequence reads: CASSVWGSNQPQHF. CDR3 sequence (DNA): TGTGCCAGCAGCGTATGGGGGAGCAATCAGCCCCAGCATTTT.

The chain uses TRBV12-1 and TRBJ2-3; TRBD2 was called by the table and not checked on the DNA. TRBV12-1 is tagged as a pseudogene. The CDR3 has 16 amino acids. In DNA form, the CDR3 reads TGTGCCAGCGGGGCTAGCGGGGGGGAGGGCACAGATACGCAGTATTTT. Residues: CASGASGGEGTDTQYF.